This TCR beta chain was captured by sequencing in a study of T-cell memory formation after mild COVID-19. Study-wide results and caveats: Pre-infection memory carried some responding clones, suggesting that cross-reactive memory joined.

MiXCR, run by TCRdb on the 5' RACE reads, gives a single entry per CDR3 protein. The sample contains almost 250,000 distinct CDR3 sequences, less than 20% of which appear only once. Notes on this clonotype: Antigen: not known.

V lost 2 bases and J lost 0, with 14 bases in between. The CDR3 runs to 16 residues. Germline lookup yields CDR1 DFQATT and CDR2 SNEGSKA (reference sequence). The sequence was collected from an adult woman who had mild COVID-19 (a few samples of this study predate the infection). Cell type and time point are not known. Sequencing input: PBMCs or a T cell subset sorted from them (not recorded which). The chain uses TRBV20-1 and TRBJ2-4, with D hard to call. The CDR3 DNA is TGCAGTGCTAGAAATTTGGAGACCCTAGCCAAAAACATTCAGTACTTC. Encoded protein: CSARNLETLAKNIQYF.